This T cell receptor beta chain is drawn from a study of blood T cell repertoires in COVID-19. Study context: Both acute and convalescent COVID-19 samples were obtained from the United States, Italy and Spain.

Assay: immunoSEQ multiplex PCR; the TCRdb copy retains only in-frame clones and omits some. Of tens of thousands of clones detected, approximately 91% appear once; the ten largest clones hold less than 2%. The TCR originated in a human donor in a cohort sampled during active COVID-19. The material sequenced was peripheral blood.

The CDR3 sequence is CASSRDRGGNSPLHF. The CDR3 nucleotides are TGCGCCAGCAGCAGGGACAGGGGAGGTAATTCACCCCTCCACTTT. The chain has TRBV5-1 and TRBJ1-6; TRBD1 matches at 10 bases. Germline lookup yields CDR1 SGHRS and CDR2 YFSETQ. Trimming cost V 4 bases and J 6 bases; bases outside gene matches: 4. This CDR3 contains 15 residues.